Below, 19 T cell receptor beta chains from the same sample are listed, as sequenced in a study of beta chain features in type 1 diabetes. General study findings and limits: Shortening of TCRB CDR3s, moderate but significant, appeared in all four CD4+ subsets of Type 1 diabetes patients.

Every isolated RNA sample was fully reverse transcribed, so sequencing captured expressed TCRB transcripts. Sequencing used immunoSEQ multiplex PCR; TCRdb keeps in-frame clones, though not all of them. The repertoire holds 400,000 or so clones, with approximately 12% as singletons. The antigens for these receptors are not known. The sequencing input was naive CD4+ T cells from blood. The receptors originated from a woman aged 18-35 years with type 1 diabetes.

This clone has just a few counts. The chain employs TRBV11-3 and TRBJ2-7; perhaps TRBD2 as D (6 bases). The germline V gene encodes CDR1 SGHNT and CDR2 YENEEA. The CDR3 totals 15 residues. V was pared by 2 bases and J by 3 bases, with 14 bases between. The CDR3 coding sequence is TGTGCCAGCAGCTTATCTTCGGGAGCGCTCTACGAGCAGTACTTC. This translates into CASSLSSGALYEQYF.

This clone was seen more than once but under ten times. The chain uses TRBV28 and TRBJ1-2, with D tentatively TRBD1 (5 bases). V was clipped by 10 bases and J by 4 bases, with 10 bases between them. CDR3 size: 11 residues. CDR1 MDHEN and CDR2 SYDVKM come from the germline V gene. CDR3: CATLDSYGYTF. The CDR3 nucleotides read TGTGCCACCCTCGACAGCTATGGCTACACCTTC.

V usage is TRBV5-1 and J usage is TRBJ2-1, with TRBD2 identical over 9 bases. The CDR3 length is 18 residues. Trimming took 0 bases from V and 0 from J; bases not matched to a gene: 7. CDR1 is SGHRS and CDR2 is YFSETQ in the germline V gene. The CDR3 protein is CASSLGGTSRSSYNEQFF. CDR3 DNA: TGCGCCAGCAGCTTGGGAGGGACTAGCAGAAGCTCCTACAATGAGCAGTTCTTC.

Remarks on this clone: In the same sample, other DNA sequences code for this CDR3. V and J are TRBV11-2 and TRBJ2-3; D remains unclear. Trimming left V 5 bases short and J 3 bases short, with 6 bases between. CDR1 SGHAT and CDR2 FQNNGV come from the germline V gene. The CDR3 has 12 amino acids. The CDR3 coding sequence is TGTGCCAGCAGCCCCGGGACAGATACGCAGTATTTT. This codes for CASSPGTDTQYF.

V is TRBV7-8 and J is TRBJ2-1, with 8 bases identical to TRBD1. CDR3 length equals 15 residues. Germline values: CDR1 SGHVS, CDR2 FQNEAQ. V trimming: 10 bases; J trimming: 6 bases; junction bases outside the gene matches: 14. This chain's CDR3 is CATSQGAHPANEQFF. CDR3 nucleotides: TGTGCCACCTCCCAGGGGGCCCACCCCGCCAATGAGCAGTTCTTC.

This rearrangement joins TRBV7-2 to TRBJ2-5, with TRBD1 matching over 8 bases. Trimming took 5 bases from V and 4 from J; bases not matched to a gene: 6. Germline V gene data show CDR1 as SGHTA and CDR2 as FQGNSA. CDR3 length: 14 amino acids. This chain's CDR3 is CASSHRQGRETQYF. In nucleotides, the CDR3 is TGTGCCAGCAGCCACCGACAGGGGAGAGAGACCCAGTACTTC.

This clone came up a few times. The chain employs TRBV7-9 and TRBJ2-3; 8 bases fit TRBD1. After removal of 5 bases from V and 4 bases from J, the junction contained 14 bases not matched to a gene. Germline V lookup: CDR1 SEHNR, CDR2 FQNEAQ (reference sequence). The CDR3 has 17 amino acids. The CDR3 nucleotides read TGTGCCAGCAGCCCACTAACGGGACAGGTCGGTTCAGATACGCAGTATTTT. Protein sequence: CASSPLTGQVGSDTQYF.

This chain joins TRBV27 and TRBJ2-5, with D tentatively TRBD2 (7 bases). Germline V gene sequence: CDR1 MNHEY, CDR2 SMNVEV (reference sequence). The length of the CDR3 is 17 residues. V lost 4 bases to trimming and J lost 4 bases, with 22 bases between them. The CDR3, as DNA: TGTGCCAGCAGTTCCACTAAGATCGTGGGAGGGGGAGAGACCCAGTACTTC. It yields the protein CASSSTKIVGGGETQYF.

This clone was observed a handful of times. J is TRBJ2-1 and V is TRBV29-1, with D tentatively TRBD2 (6 bases). The CDR3 is 18 amino acids. Deletions cut 0 bases from V and 4 bases from J, with 22 bases between. Germline V gene data show CDR1 as SQVTM and CDR2 as ANQGSEA. The CDR3 nucleotides read TGCAGCGTTGAAGATCTTCGGCTGGGACCGGGAGCTTACAATGAGCAGTTCTTC. As protein: CSVEDLRLGPGAYNEQFF.

This clone was picked up a small number of times. The CDR3 region is CASSFTRQETQYF. CDR3 DNA: TGTGCCAGCAGCTTCACCCGGCAAGAGACCCAGTACTTC. The chain links TRBV11-2 to TRBJ2-5; D is undetermined. Trimming took 3 bases from V and 2 from J, leaving 7 bases between them. This CDR3 has 13 amino acids. Germline V gene sequence: CDR1 SGHAT, CDR2 FQNNGV. The full variable domain, completed using reference TRBV11-2 and TRBJ2-5, is EAGVAQSPRYKIIEKRQSVAFWCNPISGHATLYWYQQILGQGPKLLIQFQNNGVVDDSQLPKDRFSAERLKGVDSTLKIQPAKLEDSAVYLCASSFTRQETQYFGPGTRLLVL.

This clone was seen a handful of times. V gene TRBV5-4 combines with J gene TRBJ2-4; TRBD1 matches at 7 bases. This CDR3 comprises 15 residues. V gave up 2 bases and J gave up 4 bases; unmatched junction bases: 6. Germline-derived CDR1 and CDR2 are SGHNT and YYREEE (reference sequence). The CDR3 nucleotides read TGTGCCAGCAGCTTACAGGGGCGAGGGAAAAACATTCAGTACTTC. It yields the protein CASSLQGRGKNIQYF.

This clone came up a few times. The rearrangement uses TRBV4-3 and TRBJ1-1; D remains ambiguous. Trimming removed 0 bases from V and 6 bases from J, with 14 bases in between. The V gene's germline CDR1 is LGHNA and CDR2 YSLEER. The CDR3 is 15 residues long. CDR3 DNA: TGCGCCAGCAGCCAAGACGAAGTAACTAACGCTGAAGCTTTCTTT. Amino acid sequence: CASSQDEVTNAEAFF.

V and J are TRBV5-1 and TRBJ2-2, with D unresolved. Between the trimmed V and J ends, which lost 2 bases and 0 bases, there was a span of 8 bases. Germline-derived CDR1 and CDR2 are SGHRS and YFSETQ. The CDR3 covers 15 residues. The CDR3 sequence: CASSFEQTNTGELFF. The CDR3 bases are TGCGCCAGCAGCTTTGAACAGACGAACACCGGGGAGCTGTTTTTT. Supplemented by reference TRBV5-1 and TRBJ2-2, the full variable domain reads KAGVTQTPRYLIKTRGQQVTLSCSPISGHRSVSWYQQTPGQGLQFLFEYFSETQRNKGNFPGRFSGRQFSNSRSEMNVSTLELGDSALYLCASSFEQTNTGELFFGEGSRLTVL.

This clone has more than one count but fewer than ten. The chain couples TRBV7-2 to TRBJ2-7, with 7 bases lining up with TRBD2. The junction had 10 bases not matched to a gene; V was cut back by 4 bases and J by 7 bases. CDR1 and CDR2 (germline): SGHTA, FQGNSA. The CDR3 is 14 amino acids. As DNA, the CDR3 is TGTGCCAGCAGCTACCTGGCGGGAGCTGGTGAGCAGTACTTC. It encodes CASSYLAGAGEQYF.

The genes are TRBV7-2 and TRBJ1-6; 10 nucleotides align to TRBD1. Germline trimming cut 7 bases from V and 7 bases from J; bases unmatched to any gene: 7. Germline CDR1 reads SGHTA; CDR2 reads FQGNSA. The CDR3 contains 15 residues. This chain's CDR3 is CASKLDRGDNSPLHF. CDR3 in DNA: TGTGCCAGCAAGCTGGACAGGGGGGACAATTCACCCCTCCACTTT.

This clone was observed a few times. This chain uses TRBV7-2 with TRBJ2-1; D is perhaps TRBD2 (5 bases). Per the germline V gene, CDR1 is SGHTA and CDR2 is FQGNSA. The CDR3 sequence is 15 residues long. Trimming left V 5 bases short and J 3 bases short, with 14 bases between. Here the CDR3 reads CASSVTSNFYNEQFF. The CDR3 bases are TGTGCCAGCAGCGTTACTAGTAATTTCTACAATGAGCAGTTCTTC.

The V call is TRBV6-4, the J call TRBJ2-5; D ambiguous. The germline CDR1 and CDR2 sequences are MRHNA and SNTAGT. There are 13 residues in the CDR3. Deletions cut 6 bases from V and 5 bases from J, with 13 bases between. The CDR3 region is CASRDQAWETQYF. The CDR3 nucleotides are TGTGCCAGCAGGGACCAGGCCTGGGAGACCCAGTACTTC.

In the case of this clone: The same CDR3 can be traced to other DNA sequences in this sample. The J gene is TRBJ1-1, the V gene TRBV30, with 9 bases fitting TRBD1. Germline CDR1 reads GTSNPN; CDR2 reads SVGIG (reference sequence). The CDR3 sequence is 13 residues long. The V and J ends lost 0 bases and 4 bases, in that order; junction bases with no gene match: 0. CDR3 nucleotide sequence: TGTGCCTGGAGTGTACAGGGGGCCACTGAAGCTTTCTTT. As protein: CAWSVQGATEAFF.

The CDR3 here is CASSVAGLAANEQFF. The CDR3 DNA follows: TGTGCCAGCAGCGTTGCAGGACTAGCAGCCAATGAGCAGTTCTTC. V usage is TRBV9 and J usage is TRBJ2-1, with TRBD2 identical over 8 bases. Trimming cost V 2 bases and J 6 bases; bases outside gene matches: 7. Germline CDR1 and CDR2: SGDLS and YYNGEE. The CDR3 is 15 amino acids.